A selection of T cell receptor beta chains follows, all from one sample in a study of cytomegalovirus exposure and HLA in healthy donors. The method was immunoSEQ multiplex PCR; TCRdb's version includes in-frame clones alone and lacks a portion of them. The repertoire has roughly 130,000 clones, roughly two thirds of them found once; the top ten carry roughly 1.8%. Material: PBMCs. The origin of the receptors is a male donor in good health and CMV-seronegative. The CDR3 runs from the conserved cysteine through the conserved F or W. The D gene is left open where the match is weak. Some rows have no size entry. The others give once, few or many, or a class for an expanded clone.

j_gene | abundance | v_gene | d_gene | CDR3aa | CDR3nt
TRBJ1-2 | NA | TRBV2 | TRBD1 | CASTAGTGNTGYTF | TGTGCCAGCACAGCCGGGACAGGGAATACTGGCTACACCTTC
TRBJ1-5 | NA | TRBV6-6 | NA | CASSSQQPQHF | TGTGCCAGCAGTTCCCAGCAGCCCCAGCATTTT
TRBJ1-3 | few | TRBV5-8 | NA | CASSGGWGNTIYF | TGTGCCAGCAGCGGCGGATGGGGAAACACCATATATTTT
TRBJ1-6 | NA | TRBV7-9 | NA | CASSPSMSPLHF | TGTGCCAGCAGCCCTTCTATGTCACCCCTCCACTTT
TRBJ2-6 | NA | TRBV7-6 | NA | CASSLAEDSPLSGANVLTF | TGTGCCAGCAGCTTAGCGGAGGACAGCCCTCTCTCTGGGGCCAACGTCCTGACTTTC
TRBJ2-5 | NA | TRBV2 | NA | CASGSLAVETQYF | TGTGCCAGCGGGAGCTTGGCGGTGGAGACCCAGTACTTC
TRBJ1-5 | NA | TRBV11-2 | NA | CASSLEEAGVGPQHF | TGTGCCAGCAGCTTAGAAGAGGCAGGGGTGGGGCCCCAGCATTTT
TRBJ2-7 | NA | TRBV7-9 | TRBD1 | CASSFETGRIFEYF | TGTGCCAGCAGTTTCGAGACAGGGAGAATTTTCGAGTACTTC
TRBJ2-1 | NA | TRBV11-2 | NA | CASSPGGPNEQFF | TGTGCCAGCAGCCCCGGGGGGCCCAATGAGCAGTTCTTC
TRBJ2-7 | NA | TRBV7-9 | TRBD1 | CASSSMTGGGYEQYF | TGTGCCAGCAGCTCTATGACAGGGGGCGGGTACGAGCAGTACTTC
TRBJ2-1 | NA | TRBV27 | TRBD2 | CASRNPTSAESYNEQFF | TGTGCCAGCAGAAACCCAACTAGCGCCGAATCCTACAATGAGCAGTTCTTC
TRBJ2-7 | NA | TRBV6-1 | TRBD2 | CASSEVGGAPEQYF | TGTGCCAGCAGTGAAGTGGGAGGGGCTCCCGAGCAGTACTTC
TRBJ2-7 | NA | TRBV15 | NA | CATSRGTGAGYEQYF | TGTGCCACCAGCAGGGGAACAGGGGCGGGATACGAGCAGTACTTC
TRBJ2-7 | NA | TRBV15 | TRBD1 | CATSRRGTGQGGEQYF | TGTGCCACCAGCAGAAGAGGGACAGGGCAGGGGGGCGAGCAGTACTTC
TRBJ2-3 | few | TRBV6-5 | TRBD2 | CASSTSGGTDTQYF | TGTGCCAGCTCGACTAGCGGGGGCACAGATACGCAGTATTTT
TRBJ2-3 | NA | TRBV5-5 | NA | CASSYFTGADTQYF | TGTGCCAGCAGCTATTTCACAGGAGCAGATACGCAGTATTTT
TRBJ2-6 | NA | TRBV19 | TRBD1 | CASSSGQGPSGANVLTF | TGTGCCAGTAGTAGCGGACAGGGGCCCTCTGGGGCCAACGTCCTGACTTTC
TRBJ2-3 | NA | TRBV19 | NA | CASRLRQITDTQYF | TGTGCCAGTAGGTTGCGACAAATCACAGATACGCAGTATTTT
TRBJ1-6 | NA | TRBV2 | TRBD1 | CASSEQGAINNSPLHF | TGTGCCAGCAGTGAACAGGGGGCGATAAATAATTCACCCCTCCACTTT
TRBJ2-1 | NA | TRBV6-1 | NA | CASILEGQWANEQFF | TGTGCCAGCATCCTAGAAGGACAGTGGGCGAATGAGCAGTTCTTC
TRBJ2-3 | few | TRBV28 | TRBD1 | CASSLTGVRTDTQYF | TGTGCCAGCAGTTTGACAGGGGTGCGAACAGATACGCAGTATTTT
TRBJ1-5 | NA | TRBV18 | NA | CASSITGILGNQPQHF | TGTGCCAGCTCAATAACAGGGATTTTGGGCAATCAGCCCCAGCATTTT
TRBJ1-4 | few | TRBV18 | NA | CASSPLDSITTNEKLFF | TGTGCCAGCTCACCCTTGGACAGCATAACAACTAATGAAAAACTGTTTTTT
TRBJ2-1 | once | TRBV4-1 | NA | CASSQQRYNEQFF | TGCGCCAGCAGCCAACAACGGTACAATGAGCAGTTCTTC
TRBJ1-2 | NA | TRBV6-5 | NA | CASSGTGRGGYTF | TGTGCCAGCAGTGGTACAGGGAGAGGTGGCTACACCTTC